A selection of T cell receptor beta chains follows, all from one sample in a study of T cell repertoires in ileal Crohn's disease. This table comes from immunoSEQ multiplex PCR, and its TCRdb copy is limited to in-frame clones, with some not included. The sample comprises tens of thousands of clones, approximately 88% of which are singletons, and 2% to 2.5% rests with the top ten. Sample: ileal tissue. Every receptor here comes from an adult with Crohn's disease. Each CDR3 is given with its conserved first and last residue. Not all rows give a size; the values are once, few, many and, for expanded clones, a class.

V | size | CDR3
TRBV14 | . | CASSQGGTETYEQYF
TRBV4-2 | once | CASSQDGLAGDWVDTQYF
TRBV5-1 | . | CASSFEWELFF
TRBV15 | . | CATSPPGLARKETQYF
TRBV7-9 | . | CASTPIKLDTEAFF
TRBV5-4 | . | CASSLGGAAFF
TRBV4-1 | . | CASSQDNWGRGTQYF
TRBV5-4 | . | CASSLTTGGNEQFF
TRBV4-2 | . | CASSQDPHSGGTDTQYF
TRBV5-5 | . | CASSSPPSYNEQFF
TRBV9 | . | CASSVGQSYNEQFF
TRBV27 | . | CASSLGQGNYGYTF
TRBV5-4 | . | CASCPRGGTGELFF
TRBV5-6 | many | CASSLPTNEKLFF
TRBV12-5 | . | CASAPDRNYGYTF
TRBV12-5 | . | CASGPQGPYEQYF
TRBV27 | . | CASSLWAKLGTGPYNEQFF
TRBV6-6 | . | CASSFNLGQGGQPQHF
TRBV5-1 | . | CASSLGIAGYGYTF
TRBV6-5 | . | CASSPGLGVLYGYTF
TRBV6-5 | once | CASRGFTTEAFF
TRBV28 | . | CASSLPMRAVQDGYTF
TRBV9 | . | CASSPRDRSYNEQFF
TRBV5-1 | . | CASSFRTGDNNSPLHF
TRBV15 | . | CATSREGTGETQYF
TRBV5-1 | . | CASSRDREINEKLFF
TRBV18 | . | CASSPGQLNEKLFF
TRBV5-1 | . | CASSSTNRERAFF
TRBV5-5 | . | CASSPTGSTGELFF
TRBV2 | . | CASKYAGGPNTEAFF
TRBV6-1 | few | CASSAPRGVNTGELFF
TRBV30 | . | CAWSVQGVETQYF
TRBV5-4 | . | CASSGLQDLNTEAFF
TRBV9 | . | CASSVGSAEAFF
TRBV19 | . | CASSGTGGRGNIQYF
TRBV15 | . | CATSRDRTSGEQFF
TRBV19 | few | CASSYGTGDRQPQHF
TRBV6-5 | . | CASSSSARTDTQYF
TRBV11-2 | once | CASSFLGGHTDTQYF
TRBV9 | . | CASSGRNTGELFF
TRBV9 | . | CASSVDRTSGNNEQFF
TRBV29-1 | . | CSVGMGQVVNTEAFF
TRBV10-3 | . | CASLTGEETQYF
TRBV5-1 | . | CASSLAGNEQFF
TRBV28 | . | CASRYRNKAFF
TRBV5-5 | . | CASSLYSGGNQPQHF
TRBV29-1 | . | CSAFTGNEKLFF
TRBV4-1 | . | CASSRGEWNTIYF
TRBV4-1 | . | CASSSYRNTEAFF
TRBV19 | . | CASSQAHNQPQHF
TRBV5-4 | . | CASSLELAGDMFF
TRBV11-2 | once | CASRIEGTYNSPLHF
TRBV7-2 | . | CASSLTSGVANYGYTF
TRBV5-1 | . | CASSLSQRGYNEQFF
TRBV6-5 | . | CASRDTTEAFF